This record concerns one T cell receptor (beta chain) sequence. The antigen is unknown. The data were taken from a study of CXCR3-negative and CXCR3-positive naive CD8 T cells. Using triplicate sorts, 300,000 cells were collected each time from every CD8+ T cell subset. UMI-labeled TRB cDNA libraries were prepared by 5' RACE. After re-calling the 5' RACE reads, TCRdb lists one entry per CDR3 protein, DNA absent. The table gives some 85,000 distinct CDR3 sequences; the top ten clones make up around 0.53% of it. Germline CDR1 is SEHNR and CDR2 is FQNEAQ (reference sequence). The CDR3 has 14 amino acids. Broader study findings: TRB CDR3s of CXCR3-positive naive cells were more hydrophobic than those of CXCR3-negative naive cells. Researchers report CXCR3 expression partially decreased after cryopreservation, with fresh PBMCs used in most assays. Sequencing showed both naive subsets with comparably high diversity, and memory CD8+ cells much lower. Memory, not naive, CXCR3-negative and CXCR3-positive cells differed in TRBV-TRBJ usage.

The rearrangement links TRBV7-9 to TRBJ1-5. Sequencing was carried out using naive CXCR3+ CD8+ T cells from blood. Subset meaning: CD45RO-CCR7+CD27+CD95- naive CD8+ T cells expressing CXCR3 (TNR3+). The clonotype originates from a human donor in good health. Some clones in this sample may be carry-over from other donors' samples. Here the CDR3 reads CASSLDASNQPQHF.